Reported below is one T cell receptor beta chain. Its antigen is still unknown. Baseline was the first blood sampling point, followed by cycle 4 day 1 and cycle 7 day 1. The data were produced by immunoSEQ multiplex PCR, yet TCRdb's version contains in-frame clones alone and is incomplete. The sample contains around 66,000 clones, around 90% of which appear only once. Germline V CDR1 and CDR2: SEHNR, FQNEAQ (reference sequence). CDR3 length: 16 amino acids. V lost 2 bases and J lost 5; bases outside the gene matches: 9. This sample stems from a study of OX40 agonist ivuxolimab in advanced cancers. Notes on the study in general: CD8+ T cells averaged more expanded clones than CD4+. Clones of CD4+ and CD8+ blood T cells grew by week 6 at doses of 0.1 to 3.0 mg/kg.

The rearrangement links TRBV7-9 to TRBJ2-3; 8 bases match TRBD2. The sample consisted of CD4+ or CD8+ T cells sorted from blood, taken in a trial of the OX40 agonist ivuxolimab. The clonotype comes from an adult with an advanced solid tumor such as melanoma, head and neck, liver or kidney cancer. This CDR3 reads CASSLSRAGVGDTQYF. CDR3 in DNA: TGTGCCAGCAGCTTATCGCGAGCGGGAGTCGGAGATACGCAGTATTTT.